The clone carrying this T cell receptor (beta chain) was seen only a few times. The data stem from a study of blood T cell repertoires in COVID-19. About the study: Samples of COVID-19 (acute and convalescent) were obtained from the United States, Italy and Spain. The analysed material was cDNA or gDNA that came from T cells, B-cell-depleted T cells, or PBMCs.

Original processing methods: How many nucleated cells were present was estimated from reference gene primer amplification. Measured with immunoSEQ multiplex PCR; TCRdb has only the in-frame clones, and not every one. That table gives V, J and clone size, and the DNA gave D and trimming. In the table there are under 85,000 clones, about 81% of which are singletons. The V gene end was trimmed by 5 bases and the J gene end by 6 bases; junction bases not matched to a gene: 6. Per germline, CDR1 LGHNT and CDR2 FRNRAP. This CDR3 comprises 15 residues. The source of this sequence is an elderly man with acute or convalescent COVID-19. Sequencing was done on a sample of peripheral blood. V is TRBV12-5 and J is TRBJ2-1; TRBD2 matches 11 bases. This chain's CDR3 is CASGPPGLAVNEQFF. CDR3 sequence (DNA): TGTGCTAGTGGTCCGCCGGGACTAGCGGTCAATGAGCAGTTCTTC.